Sequencing of this TCR beta chain was carried out in a study of T cell repertoires in cytomegalovirus infection. Study-wide background: Indications came from public TCR beta signatures; they pointed to CMV infection and to a matching HLA type.

TCRdb analysed the reads with MiXCR anew, one entry per CDR3 protein. In the table there are approximately 180,000 distinct CDR3 sequences, 9.5% of which are singletons. Notes on the study in general: Carriers of CMV plus the relevant HLA were identified by cumulative public TCR beta family frequency. CMV-specific TCR beta clonotypes restricted by HLA-C were the ones dominating the ex vivo response.

At least ten counts were recorded for this clonotype. Its specificity is unknown. CDR3 size: 17 residues. The germline V gene encodes CDR1 KGHDR and CDR2 SFDVKD. V gave up 2 bases and J gave up 4 bases; unmatched junction bases: 9. J is TRBJ1-2 and V is TRBV24-1; TRBD1 matches 10 bases. This sequence was found in a human donor in good health (CMV status not recorded). Some clones in this sample may be carry-over from other donors' samples. The sample consisted of PBMCs. The CDR3 nucleotides read TGTGCCACCAGTGATTCCGGACAGGGGGGAGAGATCTATGGCTACACCTTC. Translation gives CATSDSGQGGEIYGYTF.